This section outlines one T cell receptor beta chain sequence together with its context. Its antigen is undetermined. The sample belongs to a study of cytomegalovirus exposure and HLA in healthy donors. On the study more broadly: Earlier results showed 90 million to 130 million unique TCR beta sequences derived from approximately 170 million T cells. Study-level results: In a later analysis, HLA-associated TCR beta chains were more clonally expanded than equally common others. A previous analysis found most TCR beta V segments productive roughly 90% or roughly 30% of the time. TCR beta V- and J-gene trimming, according to a later analysis, was linked to a missense DCLRE1C variant.

The PCR had 60 Vbeta and 13 Jbeta primers. TCRdb's copy holds only in-frame clones and misses some; the assay was immunoSEQ multiplex PCR. The sample carries 60,000 to 75,000 clones, 60% to 80% recorded once. The receptor comes from a woman in her thirties in good health and CMV-seropositive. Input material: PBMCs.

The CDR3: CASSPGAGTGTGELFF. Written as DNA, the CDR3 is TGCGCCAGCAGCCCCGGTGCAGGGACTGGCACCGGGGAGCTGTTTTTT. V and J are TRBV4-3 and TRBJ2-2, with D perhaps matching TRBD2 (6 bases). Trimming shortened V by 4 bases and J by 4 bases, and 16 bases separated the two germline ends. Germline-derived CDR1 and CDR2 are LGHNA and YSLEER. CDR3 length: 16 residues.